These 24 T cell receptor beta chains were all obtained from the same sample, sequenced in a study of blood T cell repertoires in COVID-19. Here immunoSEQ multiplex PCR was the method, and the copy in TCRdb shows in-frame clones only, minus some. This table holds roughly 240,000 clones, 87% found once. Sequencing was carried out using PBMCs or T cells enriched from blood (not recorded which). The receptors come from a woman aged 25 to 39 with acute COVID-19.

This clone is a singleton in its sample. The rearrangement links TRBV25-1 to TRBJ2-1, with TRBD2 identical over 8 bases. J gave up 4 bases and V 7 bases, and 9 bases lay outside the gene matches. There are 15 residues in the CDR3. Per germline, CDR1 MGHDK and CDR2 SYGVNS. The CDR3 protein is CASTPGGVNYNEQFF. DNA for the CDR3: TGTGCCAGCACCCCCGGGGGGGTTAATTACAATGAGCAGTTCTTC.

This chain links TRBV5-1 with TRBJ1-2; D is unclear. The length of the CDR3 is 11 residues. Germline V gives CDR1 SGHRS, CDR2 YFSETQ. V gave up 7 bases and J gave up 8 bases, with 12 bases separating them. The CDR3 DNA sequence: TGCGCCAGCGCCGGAGGGAACGGCTACACCTTC. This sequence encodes CASAGGNGYTF. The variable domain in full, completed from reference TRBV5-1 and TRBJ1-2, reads KAGVTQTPRYLIKTRGQQVTLSCSPISGHRSVSWYQQTPGQGLQFLFEYFSETQRNKGNFPGRFSGRQFSNSRSEMNVSTLELGDSALYLCASAGGNGYTFGSGTRLTVV.

CDR3 residues: CASSPSTGRYGYTF. The CDR3 bases are TGTGCCAGCAGCCCATCGACAGGGCGCTATGGCTACACCTTC. The rearrangement links TRBV3-1 (or the pseudogene TRBV3-2) to TRBJ1-2; TRBD1 aligns across 7 bases. Germline CDR1 LGHDT, CDR2 YNNKEL (reference sequence). CDR3 length: 14 amino acids. Trimming removed 4 bases from V and 4 bases from J; junction bases left unmatched: 6.

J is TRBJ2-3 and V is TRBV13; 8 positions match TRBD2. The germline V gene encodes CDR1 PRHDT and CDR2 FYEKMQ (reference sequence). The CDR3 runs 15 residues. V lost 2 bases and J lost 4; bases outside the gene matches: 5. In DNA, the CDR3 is TGTGCCAGCAGCTTAAAAACTAGCGGCGCAGATACGCAGTATTTT. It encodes CASSLKTSGADTQYF.

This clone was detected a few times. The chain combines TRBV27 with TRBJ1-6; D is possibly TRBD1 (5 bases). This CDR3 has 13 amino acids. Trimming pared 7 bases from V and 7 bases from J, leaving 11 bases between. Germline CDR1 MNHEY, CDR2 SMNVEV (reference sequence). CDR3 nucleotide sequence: TGTGCCAGCACTCGCCCAGGGAATTCACCCCTCCACTTT. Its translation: CASTRPGNSPLHF.

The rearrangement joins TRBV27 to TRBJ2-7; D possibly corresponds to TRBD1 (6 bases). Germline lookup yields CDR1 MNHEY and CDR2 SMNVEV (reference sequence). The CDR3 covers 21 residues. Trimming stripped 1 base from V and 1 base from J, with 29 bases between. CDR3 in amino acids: CASSLCLSTSGHLPSSYEQYF. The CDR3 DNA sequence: TGTGCCAGCAGTTTATGCCTCTCGACCTCGGGACATCTCCCCTCTTCCTACGAGCAGTACTTC.

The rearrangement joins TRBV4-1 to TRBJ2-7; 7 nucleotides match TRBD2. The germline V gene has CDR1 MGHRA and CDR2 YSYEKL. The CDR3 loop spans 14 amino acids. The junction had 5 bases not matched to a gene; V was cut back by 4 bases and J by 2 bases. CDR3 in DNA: TGCGCCAGCAGCCCAGGACTAGGACCCTACGAGCAGTACTTC. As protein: CASSPGLGPYEQYF.

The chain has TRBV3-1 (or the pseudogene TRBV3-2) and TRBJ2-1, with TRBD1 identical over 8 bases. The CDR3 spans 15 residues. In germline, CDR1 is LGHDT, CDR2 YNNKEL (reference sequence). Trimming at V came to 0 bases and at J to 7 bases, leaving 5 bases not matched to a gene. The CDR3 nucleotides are TGTGCCAGCAGCCAAGACGGTAACAGGGGGAATGAGCAGTTCTTC. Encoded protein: CASSQDGNRGNEQFF.

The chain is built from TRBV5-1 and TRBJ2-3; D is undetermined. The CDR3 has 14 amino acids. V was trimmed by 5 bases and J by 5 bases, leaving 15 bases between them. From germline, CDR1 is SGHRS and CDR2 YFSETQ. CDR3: CASRVNPWLDTQYF. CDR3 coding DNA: TGCGCCAGCAGAGTTAATCCGTGGCTAGATACGCAGTATTTT.

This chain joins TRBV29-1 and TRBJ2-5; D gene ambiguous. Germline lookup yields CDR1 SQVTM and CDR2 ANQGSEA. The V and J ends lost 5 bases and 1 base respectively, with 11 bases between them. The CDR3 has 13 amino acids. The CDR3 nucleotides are TGCAGCGTTACCCGCGGTGGCCAAGAGACCCAGTACTTC. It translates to CSVTRGGQETQYF. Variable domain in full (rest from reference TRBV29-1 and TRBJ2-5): SAVISQKPSRDICQRGTSLTIQCQVDSQVTMMFWYRQQPGQSLTLIATANQGSEATYESGFVIDKFPISRPNLTFSTLTVSNMSPEDSSIYLCSVTRGGQETQYFGPGTRLLVL.

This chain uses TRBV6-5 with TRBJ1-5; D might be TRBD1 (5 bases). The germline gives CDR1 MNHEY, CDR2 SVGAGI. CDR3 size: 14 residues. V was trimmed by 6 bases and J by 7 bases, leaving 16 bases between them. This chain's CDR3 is CASSLRGVGQPQHF. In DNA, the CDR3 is TGTGCCAGCAGCCTACGGGGGGTGGGCCAGCCCCAGCATTTT.

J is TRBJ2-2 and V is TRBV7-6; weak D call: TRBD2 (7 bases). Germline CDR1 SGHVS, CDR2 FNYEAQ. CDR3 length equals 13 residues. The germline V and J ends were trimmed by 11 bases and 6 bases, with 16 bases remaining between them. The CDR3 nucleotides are TGTGCCGGGAGGGGGGGCCCTGCCGGGGAGCTGTTTTTT. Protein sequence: CAGRGGPAGELFF.

DNA of the CDR3: TGTGCCAGCAGCTTGGGATCTAGCGGGGGCCTCGGGGAGCTGTTTTTT. Translating it yields CASSLGSSGGLGELFF. This chain connects TRBV5-6 to TRBJ2-2, with 10 bases lining up with TRBD2. Germline CDR1 and CDR2: SGHDT and YYEEEE. The V segment lost 0 bases and the J segment 7 bases; nucleotides outside the gene matches: 6. The CDR3 extends over 16 amino acids.

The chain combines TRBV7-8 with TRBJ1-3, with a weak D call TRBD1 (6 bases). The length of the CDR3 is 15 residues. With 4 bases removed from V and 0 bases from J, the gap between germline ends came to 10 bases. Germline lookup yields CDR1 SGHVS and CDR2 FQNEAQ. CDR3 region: CASSSDRISGNTIYF. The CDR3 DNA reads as TGTGCCAGCAGCTCTGACAGGATCTCTGGAAACACCATATATTTT. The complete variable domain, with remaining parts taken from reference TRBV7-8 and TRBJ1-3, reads GAGVSQSPRYKVAKRGQDVALRCDPISGHVSLFWYQQALGQGPEFLTYFQNEAQLDKSGLPSDRFFAERPEGSVSTLKIQRTQQEDSAVYLCASSSDRISGNTIYFGEGSWLTVV.

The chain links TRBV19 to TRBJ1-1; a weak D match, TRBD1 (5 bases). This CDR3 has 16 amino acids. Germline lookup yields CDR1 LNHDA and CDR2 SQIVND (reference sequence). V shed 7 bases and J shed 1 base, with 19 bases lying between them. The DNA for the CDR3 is TGTGCCAGTACTAACCATGGGGGGGGAACGAACACTGAAGCTTTCTTT. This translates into CASTNHGGGTNTEAFF. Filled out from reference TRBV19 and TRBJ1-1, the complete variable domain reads DGGITQSPKYLFRKEGQNVTLSCEQNLNHDAMYWYRQDPGQGLRLIYYSQIVNDFQKGDIAEGYSVSREKKESFPLTVTSAQKNPTAFYLCASTNHGGGTNTEAFFGQGTRLTVV.

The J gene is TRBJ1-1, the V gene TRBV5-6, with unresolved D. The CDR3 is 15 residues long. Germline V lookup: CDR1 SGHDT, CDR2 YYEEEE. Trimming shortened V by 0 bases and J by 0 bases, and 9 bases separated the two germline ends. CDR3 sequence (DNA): TGTGCCAGCAGCTTGGATCAGGTTATGAACACTGAAGCTTTCTTT. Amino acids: CASSLDQVMNTEAFF.

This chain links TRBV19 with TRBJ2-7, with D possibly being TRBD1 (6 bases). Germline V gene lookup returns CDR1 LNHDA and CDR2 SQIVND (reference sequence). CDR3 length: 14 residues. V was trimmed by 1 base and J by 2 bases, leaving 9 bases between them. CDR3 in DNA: TGTGCCAGTAGTATAGGGGGGCCCGCCTACGAGCAGTACTTC. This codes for CASSIGGPAYEQYF.

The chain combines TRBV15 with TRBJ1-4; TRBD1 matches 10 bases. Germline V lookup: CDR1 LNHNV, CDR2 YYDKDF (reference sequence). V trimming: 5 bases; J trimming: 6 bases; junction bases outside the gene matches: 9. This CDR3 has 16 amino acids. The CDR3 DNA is TGTGCCACCAGCCAAGACAGGACAGGGGGGCATGAAAAACTGTTTTTT. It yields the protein CATSQDRTGGHEKLFF.

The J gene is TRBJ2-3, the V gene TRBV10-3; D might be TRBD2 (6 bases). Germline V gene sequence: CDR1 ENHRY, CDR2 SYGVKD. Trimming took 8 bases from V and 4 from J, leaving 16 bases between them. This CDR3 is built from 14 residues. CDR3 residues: CAISSGGMSDTQYF. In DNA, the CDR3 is TGTGCCATCTCTTCCGGGGGTATGTCAGATACGCAGTATTTT.

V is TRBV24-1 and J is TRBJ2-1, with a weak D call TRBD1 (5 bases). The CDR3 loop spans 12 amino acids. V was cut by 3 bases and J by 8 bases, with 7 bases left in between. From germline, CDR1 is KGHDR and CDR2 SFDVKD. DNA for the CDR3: TGTGCCACCAGTGATGCAGGGCATGAGCAGTTCTTC. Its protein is CATSDAGHEQFF.

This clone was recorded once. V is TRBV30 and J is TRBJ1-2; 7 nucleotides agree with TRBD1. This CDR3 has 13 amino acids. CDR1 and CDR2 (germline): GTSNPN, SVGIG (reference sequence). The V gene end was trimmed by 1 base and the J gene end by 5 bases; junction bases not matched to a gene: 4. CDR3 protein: CAWSEDRRYGYTF. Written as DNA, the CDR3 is TGTGCCTGGAGTGAGGACAGGAGATATGGCTACACCTTC.

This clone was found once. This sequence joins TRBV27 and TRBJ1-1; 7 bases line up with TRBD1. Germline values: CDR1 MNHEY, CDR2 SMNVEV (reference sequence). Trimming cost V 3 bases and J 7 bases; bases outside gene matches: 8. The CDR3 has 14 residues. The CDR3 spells CASSFGTEENEAFF. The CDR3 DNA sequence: TGTGCCAGCAGTTTCGGGACAGAGGAAAATGAAGCTTTCTTT.

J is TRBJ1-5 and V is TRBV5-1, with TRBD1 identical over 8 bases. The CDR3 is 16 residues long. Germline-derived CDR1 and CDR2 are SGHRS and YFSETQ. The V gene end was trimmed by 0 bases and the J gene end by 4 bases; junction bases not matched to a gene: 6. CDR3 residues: CASSLDAGGQNQPQHF. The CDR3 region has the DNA TGCGCCAGCAGCTTGGACGCAGGGGGCCAAAATCAGCCCCAGCATTTT.

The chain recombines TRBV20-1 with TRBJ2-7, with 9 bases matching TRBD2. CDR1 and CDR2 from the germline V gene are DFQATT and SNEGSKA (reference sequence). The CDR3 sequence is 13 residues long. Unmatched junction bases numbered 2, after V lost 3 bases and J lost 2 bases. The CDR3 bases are TGCAGTGCTAGTCGCGGGGGGGCCTACGAGCAGTACTTC. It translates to CSASRGGAYEQYF.